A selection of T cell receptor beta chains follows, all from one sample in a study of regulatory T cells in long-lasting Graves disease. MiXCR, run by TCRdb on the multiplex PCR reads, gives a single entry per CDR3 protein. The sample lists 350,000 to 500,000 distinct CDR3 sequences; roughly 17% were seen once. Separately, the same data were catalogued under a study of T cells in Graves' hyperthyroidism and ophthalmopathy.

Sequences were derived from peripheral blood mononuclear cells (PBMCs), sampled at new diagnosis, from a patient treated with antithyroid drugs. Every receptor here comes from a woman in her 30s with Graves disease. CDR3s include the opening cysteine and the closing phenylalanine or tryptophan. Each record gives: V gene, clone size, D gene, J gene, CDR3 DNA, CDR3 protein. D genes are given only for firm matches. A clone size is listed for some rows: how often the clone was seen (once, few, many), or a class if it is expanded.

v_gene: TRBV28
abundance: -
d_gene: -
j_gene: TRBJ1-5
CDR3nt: TGTGCCAGCAACCCCGTTAAAACTGAAAGCAATCAGCCCCAGCATTTT
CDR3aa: CASNPVKTESNQPQHF

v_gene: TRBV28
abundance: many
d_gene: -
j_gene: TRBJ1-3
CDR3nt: TGTGCCAGCAGTTTCCAGGAAACCATATATTTT
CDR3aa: CASSFQETIYF

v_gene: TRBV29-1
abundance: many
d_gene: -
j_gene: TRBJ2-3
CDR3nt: TGCAGCGTTGACGGTCCAAGGAGCACAGATACGCAGTATTTT
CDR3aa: CSVDGPRSTDTQYF

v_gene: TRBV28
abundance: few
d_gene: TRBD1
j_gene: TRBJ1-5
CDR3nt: TGTGCCAGCAGCGAAGGACAGGGGTGGTTACAGCTCCAGCATTTT
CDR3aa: CASSEGQGWLQLQHF

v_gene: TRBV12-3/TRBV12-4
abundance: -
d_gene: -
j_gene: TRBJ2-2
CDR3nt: TGTGCCAGCAGTTTAGCGGGCCCCGTTGGGGAGCTGTTTTTT
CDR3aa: CASSLAGPVGELFF

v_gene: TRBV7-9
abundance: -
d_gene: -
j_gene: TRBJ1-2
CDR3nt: TGTGCCAGCAGCTTAGGGAGTTCCGGCTACACCTTC
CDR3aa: CASSLGSSGYTF

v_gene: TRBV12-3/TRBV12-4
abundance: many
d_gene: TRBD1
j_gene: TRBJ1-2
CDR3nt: TGTGCCAGCAGTTTCCCGACAGGGAAAGACTATGGCTACACCTTC
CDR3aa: CASSFPTGKDYGYTF

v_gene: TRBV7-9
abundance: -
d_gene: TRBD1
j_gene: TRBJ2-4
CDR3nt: TGCGCCAGCAGCAAATCTCCAACCCAGGGGGAAAACATTCAGTACTTC
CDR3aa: CASSKSPTQGENIQYF

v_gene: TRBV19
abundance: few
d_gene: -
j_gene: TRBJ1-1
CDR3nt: TGTGCCAGTAGTAATGTTCCGGGAAGAAGGGCTGAAGCTTTCTTT
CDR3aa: CASSNVPGRRAEAFF

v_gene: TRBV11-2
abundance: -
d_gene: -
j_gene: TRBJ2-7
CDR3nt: TGTGCCAGCAGCGCACGGGGCGTTATTGAGGGGTACGAGCAGTACTTC
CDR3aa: CASSARGVIEGYEQYF

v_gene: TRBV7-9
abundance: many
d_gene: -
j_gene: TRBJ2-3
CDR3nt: TGTGCCAGCAGCTCCCCCTCCGGAGATACGCAGTATTTT
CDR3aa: CASSSPSGDTQYF

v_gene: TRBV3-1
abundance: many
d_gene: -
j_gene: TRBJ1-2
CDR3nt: TGTGCCAGCAGCCATCGCGGTGGGGGCGTGGATGGCTACACCTTC
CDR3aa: CASSHRGGGVDGYTF

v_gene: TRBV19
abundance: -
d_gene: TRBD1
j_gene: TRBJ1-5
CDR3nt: TGTGCCAGCCGTGATACAGGGGCCGGGGATCAAGGGCCCCAGCATTTT
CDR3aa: CASRDTGAGDQGPQHF

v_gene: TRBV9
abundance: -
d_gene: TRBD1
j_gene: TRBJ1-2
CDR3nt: TGTGCCAGCAGCGTAAGCCCAGGGGGATCGGGGACAGGTGACGGCTACACCTTC
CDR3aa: CASSVSPGGSGTGDGYTF

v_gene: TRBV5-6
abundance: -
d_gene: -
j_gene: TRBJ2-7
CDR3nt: TGTGCCAGCAGCTGGAACCTGATCTCCTACGAGCAGTACTTC
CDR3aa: CASSWNLISYEQYF

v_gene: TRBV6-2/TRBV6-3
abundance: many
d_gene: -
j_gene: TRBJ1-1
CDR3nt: TGTGCCAGCAGTTACGCAGGCAGCGGGACTGAAGCTTTCTTT
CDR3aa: CASSYAGSGTEAFF

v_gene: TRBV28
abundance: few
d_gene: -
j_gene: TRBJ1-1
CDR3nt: TGTGCCAGCAGTTTGACAGACCGGCGGGCTTTCTTT
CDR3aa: CASSLTDRRAFF

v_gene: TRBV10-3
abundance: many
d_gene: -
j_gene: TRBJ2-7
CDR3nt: TGTGCCATCAGCCAGGACACCTCCTACGAGCAGTACTTC
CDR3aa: CAISQDTSYEQYF

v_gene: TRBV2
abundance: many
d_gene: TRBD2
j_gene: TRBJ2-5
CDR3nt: TGTGCCAGCAGTGTCTTCAGCGGGAGGGGGACCCAGTACTTC
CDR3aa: CASSVFSGRGTQYF

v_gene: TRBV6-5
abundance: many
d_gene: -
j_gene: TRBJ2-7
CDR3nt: TGTGCCAGCAGTTACACATTAACAGGTGGAGAGCAGTACTTC
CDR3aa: CASSYTLTGGEQYF

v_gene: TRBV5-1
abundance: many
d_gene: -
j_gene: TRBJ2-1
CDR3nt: TGCGCCAGCAACAGTTTGGGACCGAACAATGAGCAGTTCTTC
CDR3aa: CASNSLGPNNEQFF

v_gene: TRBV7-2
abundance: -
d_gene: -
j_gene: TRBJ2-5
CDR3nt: TGTGCCAGCAGCCCTCAGTGGGTCGTGACCCAGTACTTC
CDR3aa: CASSPQWVVTQYF

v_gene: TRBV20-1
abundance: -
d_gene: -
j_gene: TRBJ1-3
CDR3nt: TGCAGTGCTAGAGATGGGGACTCTGGAAACACCATATATTTT
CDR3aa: CSARDGDSGNTIYF

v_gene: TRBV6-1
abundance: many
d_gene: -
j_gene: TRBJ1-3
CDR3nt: TGTGCCAGCAGTCAGCCAGGGTCTGGAAACACCATATATTTT
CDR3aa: CASSQPGSGNTIYF

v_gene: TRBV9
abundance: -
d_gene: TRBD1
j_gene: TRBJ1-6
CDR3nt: TGTGCCAGCGGGACAGAACCAAATTCACCCCTCCACTTT
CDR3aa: CASGTEPNSPLHF

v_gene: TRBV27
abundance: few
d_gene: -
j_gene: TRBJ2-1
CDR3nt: TGTGCCAGCAGTTGGACAGATTACAATGAGCAGTTCTTC
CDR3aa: CASSWTDYNEQFF

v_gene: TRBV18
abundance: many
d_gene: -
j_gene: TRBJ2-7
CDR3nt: TGTGCCAGCTCACCGAGACCGGGAGAGTCGTTCGGCTACGAGCAGTACTTC
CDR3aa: CASSPRPGESFGYEQYF

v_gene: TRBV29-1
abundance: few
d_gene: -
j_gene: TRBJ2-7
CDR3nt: TGCAGCGTCCTCGGGACCCGCGACCTCTCCTACGAGCAGTACTTC
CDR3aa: CSVLGTRDLSYEQYF

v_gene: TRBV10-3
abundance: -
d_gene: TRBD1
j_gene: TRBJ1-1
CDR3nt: TGTGCCATCACCGTAGACAGGGGCACTGAAGCTTTCTTT
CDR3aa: CAITVDRGTEAFF

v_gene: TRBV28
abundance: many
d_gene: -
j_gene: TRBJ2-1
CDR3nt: TGTGCCAGCAGTTACCAGCGAAGGAAGCAGTTCTTC
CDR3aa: CASSYQRRKQFF

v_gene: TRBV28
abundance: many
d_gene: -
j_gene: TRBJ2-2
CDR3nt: TGTGCCAGCAGTCCCCCACGGGAGTGGAGCACCGGGGAGCTGTTTTTT
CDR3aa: CASSPPREWSTGELFF

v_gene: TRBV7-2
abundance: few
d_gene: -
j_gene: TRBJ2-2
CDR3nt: TGTGCCAGCAGCTTAGGGACCAGCCGCACCAGGGAGCTGTTTTTT
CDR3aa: CASSLGTSRTRELFF

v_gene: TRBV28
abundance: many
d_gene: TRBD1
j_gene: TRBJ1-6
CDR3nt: TGTGCCAGCAGCCCGGTTAGGGACAGGGGGTCATATGCGTATAATTCACCCCTCCACTTT
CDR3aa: CASSPVRDRGSYAYNSPLHF

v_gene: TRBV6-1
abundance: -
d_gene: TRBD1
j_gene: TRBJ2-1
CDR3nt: TGTGCCAGCGGGGCCAGACAGGGGGCCGGCAATGAGCAGTTCTTC
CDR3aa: CASGARQGAGNEQFF

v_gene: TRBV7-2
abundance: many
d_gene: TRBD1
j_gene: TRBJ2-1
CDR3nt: TGTGCCAGCAGCTTATGGGACAGGGAGAGAAGTTTCTATTACAATGAGCAGTTCTTC
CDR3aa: CASSLWDRERSFYYNEQFF

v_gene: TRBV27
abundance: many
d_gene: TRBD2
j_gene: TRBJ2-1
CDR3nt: TGTGCCAGCAGTTTATACCTGGGGGAGGGAGGGATTACCAATGAGCAGTTCTTC
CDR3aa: CASSLYLGEGGITNEQFF

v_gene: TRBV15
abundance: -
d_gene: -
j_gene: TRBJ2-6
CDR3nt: TGTGCCACCAGCAGAGCGCTCACGTCTCCTGGGGCCAACGTCCTGACTTTC
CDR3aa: CATSRALTSPGANVLTF

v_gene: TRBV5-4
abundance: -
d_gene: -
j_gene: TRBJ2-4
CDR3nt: TGTGCCAGCAGCTTGGCCGAGGGTTTGGCCAAAAACATTCAGTACTTC
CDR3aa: CASSLAEGLAKNIQYF

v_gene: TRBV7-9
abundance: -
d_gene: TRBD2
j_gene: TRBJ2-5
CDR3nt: TGTGCCAGCAGCTTGGGGTCTAGCGGATCGTACCAAGAGACCCAGTACTTC
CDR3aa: CASSLGSSGSYQETQYF

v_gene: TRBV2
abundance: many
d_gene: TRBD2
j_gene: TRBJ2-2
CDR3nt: TGTGCCAGCAGGGGGGCTAGCGGGAGCACCGGGGAGCTGTTTTTT
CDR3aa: CASRGASGSTGELFF

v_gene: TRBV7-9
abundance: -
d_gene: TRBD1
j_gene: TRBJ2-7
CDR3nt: TGTGCCAGCAGCTTAGGAGAGACAGGGGCCGAGCAGTACTTC
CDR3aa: CASSLGETGAEQYF

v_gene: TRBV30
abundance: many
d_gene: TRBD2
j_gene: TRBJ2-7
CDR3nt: TGTGCCTGGAGTAAACCTCCAAGGGGCGGGAGGGCCGCCTACGAGCAGTACTTC
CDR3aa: CAWSKPPRGGRAAYEQYF

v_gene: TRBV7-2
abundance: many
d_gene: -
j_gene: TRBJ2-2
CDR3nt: TGTGCCAGCAGCCATGACAGGTTCGCGAACACCGGGGAGCTGTTTTTT
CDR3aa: CASSHDRFANTGELFF

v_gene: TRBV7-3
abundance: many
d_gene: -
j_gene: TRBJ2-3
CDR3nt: TGTGCCAGCCGGGACCAGAACACAGATACGCAGTATTTT
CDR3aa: CASRDQNTDTQYF

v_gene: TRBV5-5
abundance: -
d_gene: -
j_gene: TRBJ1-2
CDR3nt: TGCGCCAGCCGCCAAGGGGTTAACTATGGCCACACCTTC
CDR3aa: CASRQGVNYGHTF

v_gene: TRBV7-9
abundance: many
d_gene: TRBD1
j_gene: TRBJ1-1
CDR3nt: TGTGCCAGCAGCTTATACGGGACAGCCTTGAACACTGAAGCTTTCTTT
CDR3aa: CASSLYGTALNTEAFF

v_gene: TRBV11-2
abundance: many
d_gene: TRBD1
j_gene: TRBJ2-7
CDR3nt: TGTGCCAGCAGCTTCGGGACAGAAGTCTCCTACGAGCAGTACTTC
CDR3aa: CASSFGTEVSYEQYF

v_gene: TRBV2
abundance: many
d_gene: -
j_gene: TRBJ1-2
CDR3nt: TGTGCCAACCAAGGGTTAGGGGGATGGCGGTATGGCTACACCTTC
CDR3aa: CANQGLGGWRYGYTF

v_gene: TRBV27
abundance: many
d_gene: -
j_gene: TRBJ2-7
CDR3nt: TGTGCCAGCAAAAAGGAAGGGCCGAGGTACGAGCAGTACTTC
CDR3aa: CASKKEGPRYEQYF

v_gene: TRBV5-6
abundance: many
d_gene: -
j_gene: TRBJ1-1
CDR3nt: TGTGCCAGCACCGCAGTGGACGCATACACTGAAGCTTTCTTT
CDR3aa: CASTAVDAYTEAFF

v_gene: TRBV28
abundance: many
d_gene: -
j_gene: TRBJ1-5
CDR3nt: TGTGCCAGCAGCCCAGCGTCGATTGGGCTACGGCTAGATCAGCCCCAGCATTTT
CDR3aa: CASSPASIGLRLDQPQHF

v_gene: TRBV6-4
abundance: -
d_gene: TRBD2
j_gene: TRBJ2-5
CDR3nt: TGTGCCAGCAGTGACGCGTCCGGGACTATGGAAGAGACCCAGTACTTC
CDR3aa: CASSDASGTMEETQYF

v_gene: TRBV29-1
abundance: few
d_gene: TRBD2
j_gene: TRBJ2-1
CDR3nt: TGCAGCGTGGGGGGGAATGAGCAGTTCTTC
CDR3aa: CSVGGNEQFF